What follows are 5 T cell receptor beta chains derived from one specimen sequenced in a study of blood T cell repertoires in COVID-19. Generated by immunoSEQ multiplex PCR, the TCRdb table keeps only in-frame clones and is missing some. The table lists about 120,000 clones, more than 80% of them singletons. The sequenced material came from peripheral blood. The receptor source for this set is a woman aged 60-75 years with COVID-19, enrolled during active disease.

CDR3 sequence (DNA): TGCAGCGTTCAGGATATCTCTCAGAGCTCCTACGAGCAGTACTTC. As protein: CSVQDISQSSYEQYF. The rearrangement uses TRBV29-1 and TRBJ2-7; D is undetermined. Between the trimmed V and J ends, which lost 5 bases and 0 bases, there was a span of 17 bases. From germline, CDR1 is SQVTM and CDR2 ANQGSEA. The CDR3 is made up of 15 amino acids.

The genes are TRBV29-1 and TRBJ1-2, with 10 bases fitting TRBD1. V gave up 1 base and J gave up 7 bases; unmatched junction bases: 12. The CDR3 contains 16 residues. Germline CDR1 and CDR2: SQVTM and ANQGSEA. The CDR3 sequence is CSVEVRGSGTGVGYTF. The CDR3 region has the DNA TGCAGCGTTGAAGTCCGAGGGTCAGGGACAGGGGTTGGCTACACCTTC.

The V and J genes are TRBV7-9 and TRBJ2-3; 11 nucleotides line up with TRBD2. The CDR3 has 19 amino acids. The germline CDR1 and CDR2 sequences are SEHNR and FQNEAQ (reference sequence). Losses at the gene ends were 3 bases for V and 0 bases for J; bases not matched to a gene: 11. CDR3 in amino acids: CASSFLAGGLRTSTDTQYF. CDR3 nucleotide sequence: TGTGCCAGCAGCTTCCTAGCGGGGGGATTACGGACTAGCACAGATACGCAGTATTTT.

This chain connects TRBV7-9 to TRBJ1-4, with D unclear. CDR1 SEHNR and CDR2 FQNEAQ come from the germline V gene (reference sequence). This CDR3 spans 14 amino acids. V was pared by 2 bases and J by 6 bases, with 10 bases between. The CDR3 sequence: CASSLLTSDEKLFF. The CDR3 DNA follows: TGTGCCAGCAGCTTACTCACATCCGATGAAAAACTGTTTTTT.

The chain carries TRBV6-1 and TRBJ1-2; 9 bases align to TRBD1. V gave up 1 base and J gave up 5 bases; unmatched junction bases: 2. The V gene's germline CDR1 is MNHNS and CDR2 SASEGT. The CDR3 has 14 amino acids. CDR3 coding DNA: TGTGCCAGCAGTGAAGGGGACAGGGATTATGGCTACACCTTC. Its protein product is CASSEGDRDYGYTF.